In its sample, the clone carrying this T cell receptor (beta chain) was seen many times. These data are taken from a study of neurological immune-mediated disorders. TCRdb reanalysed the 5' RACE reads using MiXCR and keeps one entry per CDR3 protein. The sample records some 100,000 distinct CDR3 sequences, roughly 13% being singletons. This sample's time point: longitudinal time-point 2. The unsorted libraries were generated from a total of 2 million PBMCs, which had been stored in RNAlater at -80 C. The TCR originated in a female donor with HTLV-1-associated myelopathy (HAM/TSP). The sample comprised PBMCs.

The CDR3: CSARIGLASSGELFF. CDR3 nucleotide sequence: TGCAGTGCTAGAATAGGACTAGCCTCCTCCGGGGAGCTGTTTTTT. The chain carries TRBV20-1 and TRBJ2-2, with 8 nucleotides matching TRBD2. The germline CDR1 and CDR2 sequences are DFQATT and SNEGSKA (reference sequence). The CDR3 is made up of 15 amino acids. V was pared by 2 bases and J by 6 bases, with 8 bases of the junction left unmatched.